The 3 T cell receptor beta chains below were found in one sample sequenced in a study of PD-L1 blockade in urothelial cancer. The protocol was immunoSEQ multiplex PCR, while the TCRdb copy is restricted to in-frame clones and leaves out a portion. Here the sample spans tens of thousands of clones, 86% being singletons. Sequencing was performed on PBMCs, taken around atezolizumab (anti-PD-L1) treatment. Every receptor here comes from a man in his fifties or sixties with urothelial cancer.

The chain combines TRBV14 with TRBJ1-6; 8 bases line up with TRBD1. The junction had 4 bases not matched to a gene; V was cut back by 2 bases and J by 10 bases. The CDR3 totals 14 residues. Germline V gene sequence: CDR1 SGHDN, CDR2 FVKESK. The CDR3 spells CASSQRTGKSPLHF. DNA for the CDR3: TGTGCCAGCAGCCAACGGACAGGGAAGTCACCCCTCCACTTT.

The chain links TRBV7-2 to TRBJ1-5; D remains ambiguous. The V and J ends lost 1 base and 4 bases respectively, with 8 bases between them. CDR3 length: 14 residues. The germline V gene has CDR1 SGHTA and CDR2 FQGNSA. As DNA, the CDR3 is TGTGCCAGCAGCTTAGGAGGACTAAATCAGCCCCAGCATTTT. Translating it yields CASSLGGLNQPQHF.

The genes are TRBV6-5 and TRBJ2-1; a possible D gene is TRBD2 (6 bases). Looked up from germline, CDR1 is MNHEY and CDR2 is SVGAGI. V was shortened by 9 bases and J by 3 bases, with 15 bases between the two germline ends. The CDR3 has 14 residues. CDR3 loop: CASTPGLHYNEQFF. Written as DNA, the CDR3 is TGTGCCAGTACGCCGGGACTTCACTACAATGAGCAGTTCTTC.